Listed below are T cell receptor beta chains from one sample, sequenced in a study of blood T cell repertoires in COVID-19. Generated by immunoSEQ multiplex PCR, the TCRdb table keeps only in-frame clones and is missing some. The table records 150,000 or so clones, about 86% of them present only once. Sequenced material: peripheral blood. The receptors shown here come from a woman aged 55-69 years with acute or convalescent COVID-19. CDR3s include the opening cysteine and the closing phenylalanine or tryptophan. Size is stated for part of the rows, as once, few or many counts, or as a class when the clone is expanded.

clone_size v_call cdr3_aa
- TRBV6-6 CASSYSQIDTQYF
- TRBV24-1 CATSDSTGTAGFYGYTF
once TRBV19 CASSRGFSSYNSPLHF
- TRBV5-6 CASSFPGNYGYTF
- TRBV30 CAWRLPGLSVTQYF
- TRBV30 CAWSVLGRFLHF
- TRBV6-1 CASSEVGGANSGNTIYF
- TRBV19 CASSIDGTGLYGYTF
- TRBV5-1 CASSLQGLEGEKLFF
- TRBV6-6 CASSRQNNYGYTF
- TRBV27 CASSPWRSGNTIYF
- TRBV3-1/TRBV3-2 CASSQGGGYSYNEQFF
- TRBV5-1 CASSLSQRGSSGANVLTF
- TRBV5-1 CASSLAGGGGYTIGYTF
- TRBV7-3 CASSLGQGAGKAFF
- TRBV7-3 CASRKGGSYNEQFF
- TRBV6-2/TRBV6-3 CASSYATALNQPQHF
- TRBV10-1 CASSPSAGAGEQETQYF
once TRBV9 CASSVVGLATGELFF
- TRBV2 CASRYRSFDASSNEQFF
- TRBV3-1/TRBV3-2 CASSLTSGRVYNEQFF
- TRBV29-1 CSVAEGVGETQYF
- TRBV7-9 CASSLRDTEKLFF
- TRBV7-3 CASSLTTGSGYTF
many TRBV7-3 CASSLRRTSGGSATDTQYF
- TRBV4-1 CASSPQVNTEAFF
- TRBV27 CASRGGPSYNEQFF
- TRBV4-1 CASSQGDPWSTQYF
- TRBV5-1 CASSLAVGRIEKLFF
- TRBV7-9 CASSHSRNTEAFF
- TRBV6-5 CATPIGQGRYNEQFF
- TRBV6-5 CASRSTGEKLFF
- TRBV2 CASSEGLGQGNTQYF
- TRBV6-1 CASSLEMYDEQYF
- TRBV19 CASSMPGQPRGTEAFF
- TRBV5-1 CASRRTSGTNYEQYF
- TRBV11-2 CASSLDLTGGTGELFF
few TRBV5-1 CATQRPGGVNTEAFF
- TRBV6-6 CASSYSSSGLEKLFF
- TRBV7-7 CASSTDRGQETQYF
- TRBV3-1/TRBV3-2 CASSRGQTNSPLHF